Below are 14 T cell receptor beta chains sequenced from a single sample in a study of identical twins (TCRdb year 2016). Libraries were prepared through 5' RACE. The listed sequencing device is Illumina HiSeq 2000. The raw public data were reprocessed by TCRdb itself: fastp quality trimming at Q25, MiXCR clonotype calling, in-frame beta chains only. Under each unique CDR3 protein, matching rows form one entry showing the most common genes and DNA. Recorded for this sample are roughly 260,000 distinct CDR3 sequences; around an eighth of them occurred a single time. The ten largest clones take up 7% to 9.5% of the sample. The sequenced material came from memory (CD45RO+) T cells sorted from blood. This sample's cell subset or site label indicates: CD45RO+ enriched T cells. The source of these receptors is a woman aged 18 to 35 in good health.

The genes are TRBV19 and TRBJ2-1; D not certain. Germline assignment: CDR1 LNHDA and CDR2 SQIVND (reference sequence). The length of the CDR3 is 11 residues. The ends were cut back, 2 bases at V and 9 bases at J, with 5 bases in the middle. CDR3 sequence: CASSISSEQFF. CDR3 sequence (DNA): TGTGCCAGTAGTATAAGTAGTGAGCAGTTCTTC.

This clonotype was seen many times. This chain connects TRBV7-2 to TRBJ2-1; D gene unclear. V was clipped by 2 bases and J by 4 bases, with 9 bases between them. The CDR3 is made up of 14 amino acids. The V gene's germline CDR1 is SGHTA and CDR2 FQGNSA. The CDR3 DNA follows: TGTGCCAGCAGCTTATCCACGCCTTACAATGAGCAGTTCTTC. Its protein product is CASSLSTPYNEQFF.

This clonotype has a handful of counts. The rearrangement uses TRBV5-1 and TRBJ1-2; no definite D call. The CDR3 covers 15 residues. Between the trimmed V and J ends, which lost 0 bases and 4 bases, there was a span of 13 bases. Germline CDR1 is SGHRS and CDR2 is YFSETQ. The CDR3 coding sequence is TGCGCCAGCAGCTTGGCCTTATCTTCTGGCTATGGCTACACCTTC. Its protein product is CASSLALSSGYGYTF.

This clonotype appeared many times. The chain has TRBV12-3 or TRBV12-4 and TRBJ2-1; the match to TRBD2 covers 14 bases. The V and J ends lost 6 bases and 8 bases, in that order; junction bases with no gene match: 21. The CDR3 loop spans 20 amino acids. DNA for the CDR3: TGTGCCAGCAGCCCTCCACCGGGACTAGCGGGAGCGCGTCACCGCTATGAGCAGTTCTTC. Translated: CASSPPPGLAGARHRYEQFF.

The CDR3 loop is CSAARGRTSTDTQYF. The CDR3 DNA reads TGCAGTGCCGCGCGCGGGAGGACCAGCACAGATACGCAGTATTTT. The genes are TRBV20-1 and TRBJ2-3, with 8 bases aligning to TRBD2. V lost 6 bases, J lost 0 bases, and 8 bases stayed unmatched. There are 15 residues in the CDR3. CDR1 DFQATT and CDR2 SNEGSKA come from the germline V gene (reference sequence).

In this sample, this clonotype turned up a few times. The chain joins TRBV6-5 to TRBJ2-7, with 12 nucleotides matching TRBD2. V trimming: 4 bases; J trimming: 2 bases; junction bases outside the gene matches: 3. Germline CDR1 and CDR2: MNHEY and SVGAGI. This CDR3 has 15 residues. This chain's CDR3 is CASSLLAGGPYEQYF. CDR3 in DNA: TGTGCCAGCAGTTTGCTAGCGGGAGGGCCCTACGAGCAGTACTTC.

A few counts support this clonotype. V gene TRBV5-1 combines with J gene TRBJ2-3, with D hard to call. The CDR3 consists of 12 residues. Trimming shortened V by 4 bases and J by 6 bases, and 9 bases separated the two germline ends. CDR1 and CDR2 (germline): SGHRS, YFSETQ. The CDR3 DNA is TGCGCCAGCAGCCTCAACTTCGATACGCAGTATTTT. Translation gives CASSLNFDTQYF.

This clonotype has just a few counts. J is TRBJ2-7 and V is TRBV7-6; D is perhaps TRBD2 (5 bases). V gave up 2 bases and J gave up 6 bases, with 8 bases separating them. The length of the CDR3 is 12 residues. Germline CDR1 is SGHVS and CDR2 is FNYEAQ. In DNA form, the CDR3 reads TGTGCCAGCAGCTTATATAGCGCCGAGCAGTACTTC. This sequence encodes CASSLYSAEQYF.

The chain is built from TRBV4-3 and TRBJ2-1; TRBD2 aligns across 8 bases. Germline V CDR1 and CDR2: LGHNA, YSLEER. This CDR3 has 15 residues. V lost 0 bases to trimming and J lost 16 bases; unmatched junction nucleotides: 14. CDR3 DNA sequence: TGCGCCAGCAGCCAAGACGGCGGGAGGCCCCACCTTTCCTTCTTC. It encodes CASSQDGGRPHLSFF.

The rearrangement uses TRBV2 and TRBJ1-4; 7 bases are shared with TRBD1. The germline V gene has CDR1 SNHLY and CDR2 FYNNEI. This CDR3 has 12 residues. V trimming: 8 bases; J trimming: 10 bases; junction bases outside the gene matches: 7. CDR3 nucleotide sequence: TGTGCCAGCTCCCTAGGGGGCGCAAAACTGTTTTTT. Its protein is CASSLGGAKLFF.

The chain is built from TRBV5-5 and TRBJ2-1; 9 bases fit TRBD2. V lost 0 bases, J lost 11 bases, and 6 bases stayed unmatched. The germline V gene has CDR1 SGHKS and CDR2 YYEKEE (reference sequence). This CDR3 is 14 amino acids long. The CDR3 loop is CASSLDPSGDKQFF. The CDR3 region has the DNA TGTGCCAGCAGCTTGGATCCTAGCGGGGATAAGCAGTTCTTC.

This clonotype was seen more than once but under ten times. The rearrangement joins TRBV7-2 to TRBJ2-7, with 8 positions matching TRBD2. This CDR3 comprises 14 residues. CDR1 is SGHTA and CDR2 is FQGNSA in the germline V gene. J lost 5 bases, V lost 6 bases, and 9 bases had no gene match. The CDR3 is CASSSYSGRNEQYF. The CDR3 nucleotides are TGTGCCAGCAGTTCTTACAGCGGGAGAAACGAGCAGTACTTC.

The CDR3 is CASGLGGHLNTEAFF. CDR3 coding DNA: TGTGCTAGTGGTTTAGGGGGACACTTGAACACTGAAGCTTTCTTT. This sequence joins TRBV12-5 and TRBJ1-1; a possible D gene is TRBD1 (6 bases). Germline CDR1 and CDR2: LGHNT and FRNRAP. Trimming cost V 3 bases and J 0 bases, with 11 bases left between them. The CDR3 totals 15 residues. Full variable domain (remainder filled in from reference TRBV12-5 and TRBJ1-1): DARVTQTPRHKVTEMGQEVTMRCQPILGHNTVFWYRQTMMQGLELLAYFRNRAPLDDSGMPKDRFSAEMPDATLATLKIQPSEPRDSAVYFCASGLGGHLNTEAFFGQGTRLTVV.

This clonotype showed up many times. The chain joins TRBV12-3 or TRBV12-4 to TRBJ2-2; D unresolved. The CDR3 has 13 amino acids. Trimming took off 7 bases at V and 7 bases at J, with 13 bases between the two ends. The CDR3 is CASTSSWDGELFF. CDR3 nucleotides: TGTGCCAGCACCTCCAGCTGGGACGGGGAGCTGTTTTTT.